A selection of T cell receptor beta chains follows, all from one sample in a study of blood T cell repertoires in COVID-19. TCRdb's copy holds only in-frame clones and misses some; the assay was immunoSEQ multiplex PCR. The sample records 200,000 to 300,000 clones, 75% to 85% being singletons. The sequenced material came from peripheral blood. The receptors were gathered from a man between 35 and 55 years old who had recovered from COVID-19. CDR3s include the opening cysteine and the closing phenylalanine or tryptophan. The D gene is left open where the match is weak. The size field is filled for only some rows; it gives once, few, many or a size class.

V	size	J	D	DNA	CDR3
TRBV19	-	TRBJ1-2	-	TGTGCCAGTAGTATAGACCGTCGGGAGAATGGCTACACCTTC	CASSIDRRENGYTF
TRBV7-6	once	TRBJ2-3	-	TGTGCCAGCAGCCTCACTGCAGGGGTAGGAGATACGCAGTATTTT	CASSLTAGVGDTQYF
TRBV11-3	many	TRBJ2-4	TRBD1	TGTGCCAGCAGCTTGGGGACAGGGGTAAACATTCAGTACTTC	CASSLGTGVNIQYF
TRBV4-1	-	TRBJ2-3	-	TGCGCCAGCAGCCAGCAAACACGAGGAGGAGATACGCAGTATTTT	CASSQQTRGGDTQYF
TRBV20-1	-	TRBJ1-2	-	TGCAGTGCTCGGACAGTCTATGGCTACACCTTC	CSARTVYGYTF
TRBV7-9	-	TRBJ2-7	-	TGTGCCAGCAGCTTAGCGGGTCGAGGTGACGGGTCCTACGAGCAGTACTTC	CASSLAGRGDGSYEQYF
TRBV29-1	-	TRBJ2-4	TRBD1	TGCAGCGTTGGGGTCATTGGGACAGGGCTAAACATTCAGTACTTC	CSVGVIGTGLNIQYF
TRBV5-4	-	TRBJ2-7	TRBD1	TGTGCCAGCAGCTTGGACAGGGGGTCCTACGAGCAGTACTTC	CASSLDRGSYEQYF
TRBV5-1	-	TRBJ2-7	TRBD2	TGCGCCAGCAGCTTGGATGGGACTAGCGGGACCTACGAGCAGTACTTC	CASSLDGTSGTYEQYF
TRBV7-2	-	TRBJ2-3	TRBD2	TGTGCCAGCAGCTCCCCGCGATTGCGGGGGGGCCGGTACGACACGCAGTATTTT	CASSSPRLRGGRYDTQYF
TRBV6-2/TRBV6-3	few	TRBJ1-1	-	TGTGCCAGCAGCAGAGGACATCCGAACACTGAAGCTTTCTTT	CASSRGHPNTEAFF
TRBV7-6	-	TRBJ2-1	TRBD1	TGTGCCAGCAGCTTAGGTGTGGGACAGAGCTCCTACAATGAGCAGTTCTTC	CASSLGVGQSSYNEQFF
TRBV18	-	TRBJ2-3	-	TGTGCCAGCTCACCACCTCTTTATCGGCGGGATTCACAAGATACGCAGTATTTT	CASSPPLYRRDSQDTQYF
TRBV3-1/TRBV3-2	-	TRBJ2-3	TRBD2	TGTGCCAGCAGCCCCAGTCAGTGGGAGGGCCGCGGCACAGATACGCAGTATTTT	CASSPSQWEGRGTDTQYF
TRBV7-2	-	TRBJ1-3	TRBD1	TGTGCCAGCAGCTTAGTACTTCCAGGGGGTGGAAACACCATATATTTT	CASSLVLPGGGNTIYF
TRBV18	-	TRBJ1-2	TRBD1	TGTGCCAGCTCAGAGGGACAGGGGGCCAACTATGGCTACACCTTC	CASSEGQGANYGYTF
TRBV7-2	-	TRBJ2-3	-	TGTGCCAGCAGCTTAAGCGGTCTGGGGGCCGGGGATACGCAGTATTTT	CASSLSGLGAGDTQYF
TRBV10-3	-	TRBJ1-5	TRBD1	TGTGCCATCAGTGAGAACGGACAGGGCTCCAATCAGCCCCAGCATTTT	CAISENGQGSNQPQHF
TRBV3-1/TRBV3-2	-	TRBJ2-1	TRBD2	TGTGCCAGCAGCCAAGGCGCGGGAGTCTCCTACAATGAGCAGTTCTTC	CASSQGAGVSYNEQFF
TRBV19	-	TRBJ1-2	TRBD1	TGTGCCAGTAGTATGCCAACCGGACAGGGAAGGGCCTGGGGCTACACCTTC	CASSMPTGQGRAWGYTF
TRBV5-5	-	TRBJ1-2	-	TGTGCCAGCAGCTTGTCCAGGTTGGATGGCTACACCTTC	CASSLSRLDGYTF
TRBV7-2	-	TRBJ1-3	-	TGTGCCAGCAGCTCCGAGGGCGGAAACACCATATATTTT	CASSSEGGNTIYF
TRBV6-5	-	TRBJ1-2	-	TGTGCCAGCACTCCCTGGCCCGCTAACTATGGCTACACCTTC	CASTPWPANYGYTF
TRBV6-5	-	TRBJ2-2	-	TGTGCCAGCATGGGGGCATCGAACACCGGGGAGCTGTTTTTT	CASMGASNTGELFF
TRBV6-5	-	TRBJ1-6	-	TGTGCCAGCAGCCCCTCGAGCTCCTATAATTCACCCCTCCACTTT	CASSPSSSYNSPLHF
TRBV3-1/TRBV3-2	-	TRBJ1-1	-	TGTGCCAGCAGCCAAAGGGGGATAGGAGAAGCTTTCTTT	CASSQRGIGEAFF
TRBV12-5	once	TRBJ2-7	-	TGTGCTAGCCTCGAGGGCTACGAGCAGTACTTC	CASLEGYEQYF
TRBV5-1	once	TRBJ2-3	TRBD1	TGCGCCAGCAGCTTGGGGGACAGGGAGGCAGATACGCAGTATTTT	CASSLGDREADTQYF
TRBV19	-	TRBJ2-1	TRBD2	TGTGCCAGTACTCTTAGCGGGAGCCCCTACAATGAGCAGTTCTTC	CASTLSGSPYNEQFF
TRBV4-1	-	TRBJ2-7	-	TGCGCCAGCAGCCAAAGGTGGGAGTCTTTTTACGAGCAGTACTTC	CASSQRWESFYEQYF
TRBV10-3	-	TRBJ2-1	-	TGTGCCATCAGGGAACCCTTTCAGGGGAGAGCCAATGAGCAGTTCTTC	CAIREPFQGRANEQFF
TRBV12-5	-	TRBJ2-1	TRBD2	TGTGCTAGTGGTTATTATCTAGCGGGGAAGTATGAGCAGTTCTTC	CASGYYLAGKYEQFF
TRBV3-1/TRBV3-2	-	TRBJ2-2	-	TGTGCCAGCAGCCAAGATTGGAGGGCCACCGGGGAGCTGTTTTTT	CASSQDWRATGELFF
TRBV6-5	-	TRBJ1-1	-	TGTGCCAGCGGGAGGGCGAACACTGAAGCTTTCTTT	CASGRANTEAFF
TRBV27	once	TRBJ2-5	-	TGTGCCAGCAGTTCCCTAACGAGTAAAGAGACCCAGTACTTC	CASSSLTSKETQYF
TRBV6-2/TRBV6-3	-	TRBJ2-7	-	TGTGCCAGCAGTTACGACACCCGGGGCTCCTACGAGCAGTACTTC	CASSYDTRGSYEQYF
TRBV7-2	-	TRBJ1-1	-	TGTGCCAGCAGCTTAGCCCCGGGGATGAACACTGAAGCTTTCTTT	CASSLAPGMNTEAFF
TRBV4-1	-	TRBJ2-7	TRBD2	TGCGCCAGCAGCCAAGGAACTAGCGGGGCCCCCTACGAGCAGTACTTC	CASSQGTSGAPYEQYF
TRBV7-9	-	TRBJ1-2	-	TGTGCCAGCAGCCCAAAACAACGGACTTCTAACTATGGCTACACCTTC	CASSPKQRTSNYGYTF
TRBV12-3/TRBV12-4	-	TRBJ1-6	-	TGTGCCAGCAGTTTCCGGAATTCACCCCTCCACTTT	CASSFRNSPLHF
TRBV30	-	TRBJ2-3	-	TGTGCCTGGGCAAATCTCCGAGCAGATACGCAGTATTTT	CAWANLRADTQYF
TRBV27	-	TRBJ1-2	TRBD1	TGTGCCAGCAGTTTCGGACAGGGGGCATATGGCTACACCTTC	CASSFGQGAYGYTF
TRBV6-2/TRBV6-3	-	TRBJ2-2	-	TGTGCCAGCAGTTACTCACGGACAACGAACACCGGGGAGCTGTTTTTT	CASSYSRTTNTGELFF
TRBV11-2	-	TRBJ2-2	TRBD2	TGTGCCAGCAGCTTATTTTCTAGGACTAGTAAGACCGGGGAGCTGTTTTTT	CASSLFSRTSKTGELFF